These T cell receptor beta chains were read from a single sample in a study of beta chain features in type 1 diabetes. Data came from immunoSEQ multiplex PCR; TCRdb stores just in-frame clones and leaves some out. The sample contains 680,000 or so clones, 13% of which appear only once. Sample: naive CD4+ T cells from blood. These receptors all stem from a man between 18 and 35 years old with type 1 diabetes. The CDR3 runs from the conserved cysteine through the conserved F or W. A D gene is named only where the DNA matches it firmly. Clone sizes are given selectively: once, few, many, or a class where the clone is expanded.

d_gene	abundance	v_gene	j_gene	CDR3nt	CDR3aa
.	.	TRBV4-1	TRBJ2-1	TGCGCCAGCAGCCAAGAGTACCGTGAGCAGTTCTTC	CASSQEYREQFF
TRBD1	few	TRBV28	TRBJ1-5	TGTGCCAGCCACGGACAGGGGGCCGGGAATCAGCCCCAGCATTTT	CASHGQGAGNQPQHF
.	.	TRBV5-1	TRBJ2-1	TGCGCCAGCAGTTTCGACAGAAATGAGCAGTTCTTC	CASSFDRNEQFF
.	.	TRBV29-1	TRBJ1-1	TGCAGCGTTGACGCAGGGAGCGACACTGAAGCTTTCTTT	CSVDAGSDTEAFF
.	few	TRBV2	TRBJ2-1	TGTGCCAGCAGTGTTCAGGGGATAGGGTACAATGAGCAGTTCTTC	CASSVQGIGYNEQFF
.	.	TRBV19	TRBJ1-2	TGTGCCAGTAATTCACAGAAAGGCGGCTACACCTTC	CASNSQKGGYTF
.	.	TRBV4-1	TRBJ2-7	TGCGCCAGCAGCCAAGATGTGGACAGTAGGTCCTACGAGCAGTACTTC	CASSQDVDSRSYEQYF
.	.	TRBV2	TRBJ1-2	TGTGCCAGCAATAGGGACGGCCCAGGCTACACCTTC	CASNRDGPGYTF
.	.	TRBV7-9	TRBJ1-2	TGTGCCAGCAGCTTCAGGGAGGTGGACGGCTACACCTTC	CASSFREVDGYTF
TRBD1	.	TRBV7-2	TRBJ1-1	TGTGCCAGCAGCTTAGCGCGGGGACAGTTGAACACTGAAGCTTTCTTT	CASSLARGQLNTEAFF
TRBD1	few	TRBV14	TRBJ1-1	TGTGCCAGCAGCCAACTCAGGGGGCCTACTGAAGCTTTCTTT	CASSQLRGPTEAFF